Sequencing of this T cell receptor (beta chain) was carried out in a study of identical twins. MiXCR, run by TCRdb on the 5' RACE reads, gives a single entry per CDR3 protein. This table has roughly 200,000 distinct CDR3 sequences, around 6.9% appearing once. The CDR3 is 17 residues long. Losses at the gene ends were 7 bases for V and 0 bases for J; bases not matched to a gene: 10. This clonotype has a count of ten or more. The sample was also reused in another study, on yellow fever vaccine responses in identical twins.

The origin of this receptor is a young woman in good health. Sequenced sample: memory (CD45RO+) T cells sorted from blood. The chain links TRBV12-3 or TRBV12-4 to TRBJ2-3; TRBD2 matches at 10 bases. CDR3 sequence: CASTLVLAGPSTDTQYF. As DNA, the CDR3 is TGTGCCAGCACCCTAGTACTAGCGGGGCCAAGCACAGATACGCAGTATTTT.